A selection of T cell receptor beta chains follows, all from one sample in a study of blood T cell repertoires in COVID-19. Sequenced by immunoSEQ multiplex PCR; TCRdb stores in-frame clones only, minus some. The table lists tens of thousands of clones, approximately 82% of them singletons. Sequencing used peripheral blood. These receptors all come from an elderly woman with acute or convalescent COVID-19. CDR3s include the opening cysteine and the closing phenylalanine or tryptophan. The D gene is left open where the match is weak. The size entry is marked missing in some rows and otherwise reads once, few, many or a size class.

j_call	d_call	clone_size	v_call	cdr3_nt	cdr3_aa
TRBJ2-4	.	.	TRBV12-3/TRBV12-4	TGTGCCAGCAGTATTGCAGGAAAAAACATTCAGTACTTC	CASSIAGKNIQYF
TRBJ1-1	.	.	TRBV12-3/TRBV12-4	TGTGCCAGCAGTTTAACAGGGTTAGGTGAAGCTTTCTTT	CASSLTGLGEAFF
TRBJ2-3	.	once	TRBV5-6	TGTGCCAGCAGCCCGGACAGACCTAGCACAGATACGCAGTATTTT	CASSPDRPSTDTQYF
TRBJ2-7	.	.	TRBV5-1	TGCGCCAGCAGCTTGGCCCCGGTTTCGGACGAGCAGTACTTC	CASSLAPVSDEQYF
TRBJ2-7	TRBD1	.	TRBV3-1/TRBV3-2	TGTGCCAGCAGCCAAGGGGGACAGGCCTACGAGCAGTACTTC	CASSQGGQAYEQYF
TRBJ2-1	.	.	TRBV27	TGTGCCAGCAGTTCTAGCGTGAGCTCCTACAATGAGCAGTTCTTC	CASSSSVSSYNEQFF
TRBJ1-1	.	.	TRBV6-5	TGTGCCAGCAGTTATCGCCGAGGAGTGAACACTGAAGCTTTCTTT	CASSYRRGVNTEAFF
TRBJ2-7	.	.	TRBV25-1	TGTGCCAGCAGCCCAATGAGCGAGCAGTACTTC	CASSPMSEQYF
TRBJ2-5	.	once	TRBV2	TGTGCCAGCTTCTTCCAGGGCAGTGAGACCCAGTACTTC	CASFFQGSETQYF
TRBJ2-2	TRBD2	.	TRBV3-1/TRBV3-2	TGTGCCAGCAGCCATGAGGGAGGGCCGTCCGGGGAGCTGTTTTTT	CASSHEGGPSGELFF
TRBJ1-4	.	.	TRBV2	TGTGCCAGCAGCGCCCGGACACAAACTAATGAAAAACTGTTTTTT	CASSARTQTNEKLFF
TRBJ1-1	.	.	TRBV5-1	TGCGCCAGCAGCCGGGAGGCAGGGGCTGAAGCTTTCTTT	CASSREAGAEAFF
TRBJ2-1	TRBD2	.	TRBV24-1	TGTGCCACCAGTGACCCGGGACTAACCCCTGTTCTCGTCAACAATGAGCAGTTCTTC	CATSDPGLTPVLVNNEQFF
TRBJ2-5	TRBD1	few	TRBV6-5	TGTGCCAGCAGAGTCAACAGGGGGTACCAAGAGACCCAGTACTTC	CASRVNRGYQETQYF
TRBJ1-1	.	.	TRBV28	TGTGCCAGCAGTCCGGGAGGGGGCACTGAAGCTTTCTTT	CASSPGGGTEAFF
TRBJ1-4	.	.	TRBV7-6	TGTGCCAGCAGCTTAGCTGAGGGGGGGTCGACTAATGAAAAACTGTTTTTT	CASSLAEGGSTNEKLFF
TRBJ2-4	TRBD1	.	TRBV6-1	TGTGCCAGCAGTGAGATGGGACAGGCCTTAGCCAAAAACATTCAGTACTTC	CASSEMGQALAKNIQYF
TRBJ2-3	TRBD1	.	TRBV6-1	TGTGCCAGCAGTGAAGGAGAGGGGGCGGCAGATACGCAGTATTTT	CASSEGEGAADTQYF
TRBJ1-2	TRBD1	.	TRBV10-2	TGCGCCAGCAGTGAGGTGACAGGGGGCTATGGCTACACCTTC	CASSEVTGGYGYTF
TRBJ2-7	TRBD2	.	TRBV28	TGTGCCAGCAGTGGCGGGAGGGCCTCCTACGAGCAGTACTTC	CASSGGRASYEQYF
TRBJ2-7	TRBD2	.	TRBV5-4	TGTGCCAGCAGCTTACCGGGACTAGCGGGAGTTCCCGAGCAGTACTTC	CASSLPGLAGVPEQYF
TRBJ2-6	.	.	TRBV30	TGTGCCTGGAGTGTTAGTCCCGGGGCCAACGTCCTGACTTTC	CAWSVSPGANVLTF
TRBJ2-3	.	.	TRBV7-9	TGTGCCAGCAGCTTATTCAGGGGCGGCACAGATACGCAGTATTTT	CASSLFRGGTDTQYF
TRBJ2-3	TRBD2	.	TRBV7-8	TGTGCCAGCAGCTTATTCCTAGCGGGGGGAGATACGCAGTATTTT	CASSLFLAGGDTQYF
TRBJ1-3	.	once	TRBV5-1	TGCGCCAGCAGACCCCAGGGCAGCTCTGGAAACACCATATATTTT	CASRPQGSSGNTIYF
TRBJ2-5	.	once	TRBV2	TGTGCCAGCAGTGTAGGGGGGGGCCAAGAGACCCAGTACTTC	CASSVGGGQETQYF
TRBJ1-2	TRBD1	.	TRBV9	TGTGCCAGCAGCGTAGAACAGGGGTATGGCTACACCTTC	CASSVEQGYGYTF
TRBJ2-1	TRBD1	.	TRBV4-1	TGCGCCAGCAGCCTCGACAGGGGCAATGAGCAGTTCTTC	CASSLDRGNEQFF
TRBJ1-6	.	.	TRBV12-3/TRBV12-4	TGTGCCAGCAGTCCGGCTGAGGTTTCACCCCTCCACTTT	CASSPAEVSPLHF
TRBJ2-7	TRBD2	.	TRBV5-1	TGCGCCAGCGGACTAGCGGGAGGACCCTACGAGCAGTACTTC	CASGLAGGPYEQYF
TRBJ1-5	.	once	TRBV15	TGTGCCACCAGCAGAGACAGGGTAAATCAGCCCCAGCATTTT	CATSRDRVNQPQHF
TRBJ2-7	.	.	TRBV5-1	TGCGCCAGCAGCTTGAGGACAGCGGCCTACGAGCAGTACTTC	CASSLRTAAYEQYF
TRBJ2-7	.	few	TRBV27	TGTGCCAGCAGTTTCGGACAGACCTACGAGCAGTACTTC	CASSFGQTYEQYF
TRBJ1-2	.	few	TRBV7-9	TGTGCCAGCAGCTTAGCGGCAGGGTCGGGCGGCTACACCTTC	CASSLAAGSGGYTF
TRBJ2-3	TRBD2	.	TRBV2	TGTGCCAGCAGTGAGGGACTAGCGCCTTATACGCAGTATTTT	CASSEGLAPYTQYF
TRBJ1-2	.	few	TRBV2	TGTGCCAGCAGGGAAACAGGGAACTATGGCTACACCTTC	CASRETGNYGYTF
TRBJ1-1	TRBD1	.	TRBV5-1	TGCGCCAGCAGCTTGGAGTTTCTCAGGGGGCGTTGGGCCACTGAAGCTTTCTTT	CASSLEFLRGRWATEAFF
TRBJ2-7	TRBD1	.	TRBV15	TGTGCCACCAGCAGAGATGGGGACAGGCAGCAGTACTTC	CATSRDGDRQQYF
TRBJ1-4	.	.	TRBV5-4	TGTGCCAGCAGCACCAACAGAGCAACTAATGAAAAACTGTTTTTT	CASSTNRATNEKLFF
TRBJ2-3	TRBD2	.	TRBV3-1/TRBV3-2	TGTGCCAGCAGCCCGGGGGGGGATACGCAGTATTTT	CASSPGGDTQYF
TRBJ1-6	.	.	TRBV27	TGTGCCAGCAGTTTCCTCGGTTCACCCCTCCACTTT	CASSFLGSPLHF
TRBJ2-5	.	.	TRBV15	TGTGCCACCAGCAGAGATAAGGTCGGACTCCAAGGACGAGAGACCCAGTACTTC	CATSRDKVGLQGRETQYF
TRBJ2-7	.	.	TRBV4-1	TGCGCCAGCAGCCACACAGGTTCCTACGAGCAGTACTTC	CASSHTGSYEQYF
TRBJ2-1	TRBD2	many	TRBV19	TGTGCCAGTAGTACCCTTGAGGGAGGGAGCAATGAGCAGTTCTTC	CASSTLEGGSNEQFF
TRBJ1-5	TRBD1	.	TRBV28	TGTGCCAGCAGTTATTCCCGTCTGGGACAGGGGTCGGGGCCCCAGCATTTT	CASSYSRLGQGSGPQHF
TRBJ1-1	.	.	TRBV19	TGTGCCAGTAGTAAACCCAAGGGAGGGGTGAACACTGAAGCTTTCTTT	CASSKPKGGVNTEAFF
TRBJ1-6	TRBD1	.	TRBV30	TGTGCCTGGAGTGAGGGACAGGCCGGTAATTCACCCCTCCACTTT	CAWSEGQAGNSPLHF
TRBJ2-4	.	.	TRBV20-1	TGCAGTGCGCCTAACGCGGCCCTTCAGTACTTC	CSAPNAALQYF
TRBJ1-5	TRBD1	.	TRBV11-2	TGTGCCAGCAGTCTGACAGGGAGCAATCAGCCCCAGCATTTT	CASSLTGSNQPQHF
TRBJ2-7	TRBD1	.	TRBV5-1	TGCGCCAGCAGTCTGGACAGGGGGTCCTACGAGCAGTACTTC	CASSLDRGSYEQYF
TRBJ2-7	TRBD2	.	TRBV18	TGTGCCAGCTCACCCAAGCGGGGGTGGCAGTACTTC	CASSPKRGWQYF